The 5 T cell receptor beta chains below all came from one sample that was sequenced in a study of shared clonotypes between healthy human individuals. Assay: immunoSEQ multiplex PCR; the TCRdb copy retains only in-frame clones and omits some. This table holds 2 million or so clones, 85% to 95% found once. Sequencing was done on a sample of naive CD4+ T cells sorted from blood. The subset denotes: CD45RA+ positively selected. The receptors shown here come from a man between 18 and 35 years old in good health.

This sequence joins TRBV5-4 and TRBJ2-3; 12 nucleotides align to TRBD1. The CDR3 consists of 15 residues. From germline, CDR1 is SGHNT and CDR2 YYREEE (reference sequence). Unmatched junction bases numbered 4, after V lost 3 bases and J lost 5 bases. CDR3 bases: TGTGCCAGCAGCTCGGGACAGGGGGCGTTAGATACGCAGTATTTT. Its protein is CASSSGQGALDTQYF.

The rearrangement links TRBV5-1 to TRBJ2-3; D uncertain. Germline loops: CDR1 SGHRS, CDR2 YFSETQ. The germline V and J ends were trimmed by 4 bases and 2 bases, with 5 bases remaining between them. This CDR3 is built from 12 residues. CDR3 residues: CASSNPTDTQYF. In nucleotides, the CDR3 is TGCGCCAGCAGCAACCCCACAGATACGCAGTATTTT.

CDR3 nucleotides: TGTGCCAGCAGCTTACAGGGAACAGCGACCTACGAGCAGTACTTC. This sequence encodes CASSLQGTATYEQYF. This chain joins TRBV7-3 and TRBJ2-7; possible D gene TRBD1, 5 bases. V shed 2 bases and J shed 2 bases, with 13 bases lying between them. CDR1 is SGHTA, CDR2 FQGTGA, per germline. The CDR3 length is 15 residues.

This clone was seen only once. The chain carries TRBV5-1 and TRBJ1-1, with unresolved D. The V end lost 0 bases, the J end lost 4 bases, and 10 bases lay between the germline ends. The germline CDR1 and CDR2 sequences are SGHRS and YFSETQ. The CDR3 runs to 14 residues. CDR3 amino acids: CASSLDVVTTEAFF. In DNA form, the CDR3 reads TGCGCCAGCAGCTTGGATGTGGTTACCACTGAAGCTTTCTTT.

CDR3 DNA: TGCGCCAGCAGCTACGGGACAGACTATGGCTACACCTTC. Protein product: CASSYGTDYGYTF. The V call is TRBV5-1, the J call TRBJ1-2; 7 positions agree with TRBD1. V lost 3 bases to trimming and J lost 3 bases; unmatched junction nucleotides: 2. CDR1 is SGHRS and CDR2 is YFSETQ in the germline V gene. The CDR3 covers 13 residues. Filled out from reference TRBV5-1 and TRBJ1-2, the complete variable domain reads KAGVTQTPRYLIKTRGQQVTLSCSPISGHRSVSWYQQTPGQGLQFLFEYFSETQRNKGNFPGRFSGRQFSNSRSEMNVSTLELGDSALYLCASSYGTDYGYTFGSGTRLTVV.